The clone carrying this T cell receptor (beta chain) was observed once. This record comes from a study of blood T cell repertoires in COVID-19. Study summary: COVID-19 samples collected from the United States, Italy and Spain covered acute and convalescent phases. T cells, B-cell-depleted T cells, or PBMCs supplied cDNA or gDNA.

In germline, CDR1 is MNHEY, CDR2 SVGAGI. CDR3 length: 14 residues. V was trimmed by 4 bases and J by 8 bases, leaving 14 bases between them. Authors' data handling: Nucleated cell number was recorded as an estimate derived from reference gene primer amplification. The table came from immunoSEQ multiplex PCR; TCRdb's copy has only in-frame clones and leaves some out. V, J and clone size are taken as reported in that table, and D and trimming were inferred from the DNA itself. The repertoire has about 74,000 clones, 90% of them found once; the top ten carry around 1.6%. The chain uses TRBV6-5 and TRBJ1-4, with D perhaps TRBD1 (5 bases). The source of this sequence is a man aged 50-59 years with acute or convalescent COVID-19. The sample consisted of peripheral blood. For the CDR3, the DNA is TGTGCCAGCAGTTTCGGGGGTCAGGACGAAAAACTGTTTTTT. This encodes CASSFGGQDEKLFF.